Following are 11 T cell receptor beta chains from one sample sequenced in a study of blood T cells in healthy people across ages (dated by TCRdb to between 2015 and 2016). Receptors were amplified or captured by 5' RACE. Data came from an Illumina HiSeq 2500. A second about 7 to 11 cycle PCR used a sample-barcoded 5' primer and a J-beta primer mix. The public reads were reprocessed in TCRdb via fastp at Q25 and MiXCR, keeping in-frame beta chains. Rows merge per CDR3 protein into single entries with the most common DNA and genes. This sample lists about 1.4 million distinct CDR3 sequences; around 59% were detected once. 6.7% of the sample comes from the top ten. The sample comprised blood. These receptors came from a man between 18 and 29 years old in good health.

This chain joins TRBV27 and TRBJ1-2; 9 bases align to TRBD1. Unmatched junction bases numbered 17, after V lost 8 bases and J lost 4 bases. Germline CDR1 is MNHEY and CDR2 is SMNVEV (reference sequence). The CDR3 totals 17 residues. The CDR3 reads CASGAMAGTGRIYGYTF. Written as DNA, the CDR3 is TGTGCCAGCGGTGCAATGGCCGGGACAGGGAGGATCTATGGCTACACCTTC.

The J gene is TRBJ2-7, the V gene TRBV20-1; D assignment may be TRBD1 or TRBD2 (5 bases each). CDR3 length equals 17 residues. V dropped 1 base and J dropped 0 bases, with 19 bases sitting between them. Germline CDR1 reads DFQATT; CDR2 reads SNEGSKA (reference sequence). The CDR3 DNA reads TGCAGTGCTAGAGGATCAGAGTCCTGGGGGAGCTCCTACGAGCAGTACTTC. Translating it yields CSARGSESWGSSYEQYF.

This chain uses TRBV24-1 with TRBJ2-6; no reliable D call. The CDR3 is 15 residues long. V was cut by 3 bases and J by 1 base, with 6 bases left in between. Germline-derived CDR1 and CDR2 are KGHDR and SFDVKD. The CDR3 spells CATSDHGSGANVLTF. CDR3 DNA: TGTGCCACCAGTGATCACGGATCTGGGGCCAACGTCCTGACTTTC.

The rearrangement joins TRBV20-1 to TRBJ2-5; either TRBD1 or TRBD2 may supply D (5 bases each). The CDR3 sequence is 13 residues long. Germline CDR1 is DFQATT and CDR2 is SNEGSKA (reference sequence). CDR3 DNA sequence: TGCACCGCTCCCGTGGCCGGGGCGGAGACCCAGTACTTC. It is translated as CTAPVAGAETQYF.

The CDR3 region has the DNA TGCGCCAGCAGTGAATCTGCGACTTCGACCCGCTATTCACCCCTCCACTTT. It yields the protein CASSESATSTRYSPLHF. The chain employs TRBV10-1 and TRBJ1-6; D ambiguous. The V and J ends lost 3 bases and 8 bases respectively, with 20 bases between them. Germline V gives CDR1 WNHNN, CDR2 SYGVQD (reference sequence). The CDR3 totals 17 residues.

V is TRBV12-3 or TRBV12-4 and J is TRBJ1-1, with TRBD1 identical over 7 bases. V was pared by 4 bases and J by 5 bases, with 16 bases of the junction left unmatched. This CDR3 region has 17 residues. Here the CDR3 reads CASSSPITGTASTEAFF. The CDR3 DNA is TGTGCCAGCAGTTCCCCCATTACCGGGACAGCGTCGACTGAAGCTTTCTTT.

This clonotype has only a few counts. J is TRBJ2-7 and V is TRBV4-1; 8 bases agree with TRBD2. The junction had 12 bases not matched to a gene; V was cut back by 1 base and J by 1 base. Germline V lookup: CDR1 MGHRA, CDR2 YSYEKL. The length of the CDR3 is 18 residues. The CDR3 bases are TGCGCCAGCAGCCAAGGGGCCTCCTTTGAGCGGGGGTCCTACGAGCAGTACTTC. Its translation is CASSQGASFERGSYEQYF.

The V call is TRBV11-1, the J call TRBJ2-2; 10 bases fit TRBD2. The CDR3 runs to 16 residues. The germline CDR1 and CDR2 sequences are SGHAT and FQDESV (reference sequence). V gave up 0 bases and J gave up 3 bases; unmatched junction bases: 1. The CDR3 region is CASSLALAGDTGELFF. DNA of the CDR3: TGTGCCAGCAGCTTAGCCCTAGCGGGAGACACCGGGGAGCTGTTTTTT. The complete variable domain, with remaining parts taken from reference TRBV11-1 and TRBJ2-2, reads EAEVAQSPRYKITEKSQAVAFWCDPISGHATLYWYRQILGQGPELLVQFQDESVVDDSQLPKDRFSAERLKGVDSTLKIQPAELGDSAMYLCASSLALAGDTGELFFGEGSRLTVL.

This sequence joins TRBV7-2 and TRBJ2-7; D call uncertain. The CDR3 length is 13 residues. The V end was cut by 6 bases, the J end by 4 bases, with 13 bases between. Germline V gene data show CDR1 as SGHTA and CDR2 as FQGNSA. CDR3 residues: CASRLPPTYEQYF. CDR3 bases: TGTGCCAGCAGATTACCTCCCACATACGAGCAGTACTTC. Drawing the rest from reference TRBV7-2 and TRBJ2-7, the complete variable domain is GAGVSQSPSNKVTEKGKDVELRCDPISGHTALYWYRQSLGQGLEFLIYFQGNSAPDKSGLPSDRFSAERTGGSVSTLTIQRTQQEDSAVYLCASRLPPTYEQYFGPGTRLTVT.

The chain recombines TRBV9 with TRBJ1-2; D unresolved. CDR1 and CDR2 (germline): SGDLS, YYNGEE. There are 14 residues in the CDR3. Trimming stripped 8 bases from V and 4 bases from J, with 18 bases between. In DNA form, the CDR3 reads TGTGCCAGTACCCGAAAGTGGAACAGCTATGGCTACACCTTC. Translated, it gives CASTRKWNSYGYTF.

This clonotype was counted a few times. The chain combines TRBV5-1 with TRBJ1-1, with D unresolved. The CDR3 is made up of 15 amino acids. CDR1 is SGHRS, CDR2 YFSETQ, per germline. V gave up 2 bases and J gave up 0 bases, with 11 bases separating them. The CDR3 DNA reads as TGCGCCAGCAGCTTAGGCGACCTAATGAACACTGAAGCTTTCTTT. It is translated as CASSLGDLMNTEAFF.